These T cell receptor beta chains were read from a single sample in a study of blood T cells in healthy people across ages. TCRdb itself ran the 5' RACE reads through MiXCR, one entry per CDR3 protein. The sample contains 600,000 to 800,000 distinct CDR3 sequences, approximately 52% of which appear only once. Sequenced: blood. These receptors all come from a woman at least 80 years old in good health. The CDR3 runs from the conserved cysteine through the conserved F or W. A D gene is named only where the DNA matches it firmly. The size entry is marked missing in some rows and otherwise reads once, few, many or a size class.

clone size: few; V gene: TRBV5-1; D gene: TRBD1; J gene: TRBJ1-1; CDR3 protein: CASSEQGATPEAFF; CDR3 DNA: TGCGCCAGCAGCGAACAGGGGGCGACCCCTGAAGCTTTCTTT
clone size: .; V gene: TRBV28; D gene: TRBD2; J gene: TRBJ2-7; CDR3 protein: CASSGRLAGVHEQYF; CDR3 DNA: TGTGCCAGCAGTGGTAGGCTAGCGGGAGTCCACGAGCAGTACTTC
clone size: .; V gene: TRBV18; D gene: TRBD2; J gene: TRBJ2-5; CDR3 protein: CASSPRGDNEQYF; CDR3 DNA: TGTGCCAGCTCACCGCGGGGGGACAATGAGCAGTACTTC
clone size: .; V gene: TRBV7-3; D gene: TRBD1; J gene: TRBJ1-1; CDR3 protein: CASSLRTTGFMNTEAFF; CDR3 DNA: TGTGCCAGCAGCTTACGGACGACAGGGTTTATGAACACTGAAGCTTTCTTT
clone size: .; V gene: TRBV12-3/TRBV12-4; D gene: TRBD1; J gene: TRBJ1-6; CDR3 protein: CASALPQGDNSPLHF; CDR3 DNA: TGTGCCAGCGCTTTGCCGCAGGGGGATAATTCACCCCTCCACTTT
clone size: .; V gene: TRBV29-1; D gene: .; J gene: TRBJ2-5; CDR3 protein: CSVDWYSQETQYF; CDR3 DNA: TGCAGCGTTGACTGGTATAGCCAAGAGACCCAGTACTTC
clone size: few; V gene: TRBV28; D gene: .; J gene: TRBJ1-5; CDR3 protein: CASSSLQVRTFQPQHF; CDR3 DNA: TGTGCCAGCAGTTCGTTACAAGTTCGGACTTTTCAGCCCCAGCATTTT
clone size: .; V gene: TRBV20-1; D gene: .; J gene: TRBJ1-5; CDR3 protein: CSARDFRLAISNQPQHF; CDR3 DNA: TGCAGTGCTAGAGATTTTCGCCTAGCGATCAGCAATCAGCCCCAGCATTTT
clone size: .; V gene: TRBV20-1; D gene: .; J gene: TRBJ2-2; CDR3 protein: CSASPGRTNTGELFF; CDR3 DNA: TGCAGTGCTAGCCCGGGTAGGACGAACACCGGGGAGCTGTTTTTT
clone size: many; V gene: TRBV3-1; D gene: .; J gene: TRBJ2-7; CDR3 protein: CASSPGALPSYEQYF; CDR3 DNA: TGTGCCAGCAGCCCCGGGGCCCTTCCCTCCTACGAGCAGTACTTC
clone size: .; V gene: TRBV29-1; D gene: .; J gene: TRBJ2-7; CDR3 protein: CSVGQPHGEQYF; CDR3 DNA: TGCAGCGTTGGACAGCCCCACGGGGAGCAGTACTTC
clone size: once; V gene: TRBV27; D gene: TRBD1; J gene: TRBJ1-1; CDR3 protein: CASSELGQGNTEAFF; CDR3 DNA: TGTGCCAGCAGTGAACTCGGACAGGGTAACACTGAAGCTTTCTTT
clone size: many; V gene: TRBV5-1; D gene: TRBD2; J gene: TRBJ2-7; CDR3 protein: CASSLAKLAPTYEQYF; CDR3 DNA: TGCGCCAGCAGCTTGGCAAAACTAGCGCCGACCTACGAGCAGTACTTC
clone size: .; V gene: TRBV5-6; D gene: TRBD2; J gene: TRBJ2-1; CDR3 protein: CASSLVLAGGEEQFF; CDR3 DNA: TGTGCCAGCAGCTTGGTGCTAGCGGGGGGTGAGGAGCAGTTCTTC
clone size: many; V gene: TRBV5-1; D gene: TRBD1; J gene: TRBJ2-1; CDR3 protein: CASSYRGTPYNEQFF; CDR3 DNA: TGCGCCAGCAGTTACAGGGGAACGCCCTACAATGAGCAGTTCTTC
clone size: many; V gene: TRBV7-9; D gene: .; J gene: TRBJ2-1; CDR3 protein: CASSLISPRGHNEQFF; CDR3 DNA: TGTGCCAGCAGCTTAATAAGCCCGAGGGGACACAATGAGCAGTTCTTC
clone size: few; V gene: TRBV18; D gene: .; J gene: TRBJ1-2; CDR3 protein: CASQGGEGIYGYTF; CDR3 DNA: TGTGCCAGCCAAGGAGGGGAAGGCATCTATGGCTACACCTTC
clone size: .; V gene: TRBV6-1; D gene: .; J gene: TRBJ2-2; CDR3 protein: CASSPQPTGTGELFF; CDR3 DNA: TGTGCCAGCAGTCCCCAACCTACTGGAACCGGGGAGCTGTTTTTT
clone size: .; V gene: TRBV5-1; D gene: .; J gene: TRBJ1-2; CDR3 protein: CASSLASTRVHGYTF; CDR3 DNA: TGCGCCAGCAGCTTGGCCTCCACCCGGGTTCATGGCTACACCTTC
clone size: .; V gene: TRBV4-2; D gene: .; J gene: TRBJ2-7; CDR3 protein: CASSQVVGNYEQYF; CDR3 DNA: TGTGCCAGCAGCCAAGTCGTAGGGAACTACGAGCAGTACTTC
clone size: .; V gene: TRBV9; D gene: TRBD2; J gene: TRBJ2-3; CDR3 protein: CASSVVAGVTTDTQYF; CDR3 DNA: TGTGCCAGCAGCGTAGTTGCGGGGGTTACCACAGATACGCAGTATTTT
clone size: .; V gene: TRBV14; D gene: TRBD2; J gene: TRBJ2-1; CDR3 protein: CASSPQLISGGRHEQFF; CDR3 DNA: TGTGCCAGCAGCCCCCAACTAATTAGCGGGGGGCGCCATGAGCAGTTCTTC
clone size: .; V gene: TRBV29-1; D gene: .; J gene: TRBJ2-7; CDR3 protein: CSVARDSYEQYF; CDR3 DNA: TGCAGCGTGGCTAGGGACTCCTACGAGCAGTACTTC